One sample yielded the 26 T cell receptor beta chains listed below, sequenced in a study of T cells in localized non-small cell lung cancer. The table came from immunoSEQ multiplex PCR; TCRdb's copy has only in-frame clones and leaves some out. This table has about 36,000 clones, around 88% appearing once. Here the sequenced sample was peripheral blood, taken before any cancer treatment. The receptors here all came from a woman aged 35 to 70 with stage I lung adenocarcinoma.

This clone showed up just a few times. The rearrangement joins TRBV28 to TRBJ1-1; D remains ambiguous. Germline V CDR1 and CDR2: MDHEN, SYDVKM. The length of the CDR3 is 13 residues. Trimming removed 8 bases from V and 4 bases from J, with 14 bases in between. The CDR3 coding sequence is TGTGCCAGCCAGAGTGAATTGGGCACTGAAGCTTTCTTT. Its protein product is CASQSELGTEAFF. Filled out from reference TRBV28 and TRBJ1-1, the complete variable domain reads DVKVTQSSRYLVKRTGEKVFLECVQDMDHENMFWYRQDPGLGLRLIYFSYDVKMKEKGDIPEGYSVSREKKERFSLILESASTNQTSMYLCASQSELGTEAFFGQGTRLTVV.

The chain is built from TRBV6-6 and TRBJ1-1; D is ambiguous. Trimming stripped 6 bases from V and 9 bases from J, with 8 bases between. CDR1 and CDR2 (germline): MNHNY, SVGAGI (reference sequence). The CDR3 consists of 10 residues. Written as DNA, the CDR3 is TGTGCCAGCAGGCGCGCTAAAGCTTTCTTT. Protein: CASRRAKAFF.

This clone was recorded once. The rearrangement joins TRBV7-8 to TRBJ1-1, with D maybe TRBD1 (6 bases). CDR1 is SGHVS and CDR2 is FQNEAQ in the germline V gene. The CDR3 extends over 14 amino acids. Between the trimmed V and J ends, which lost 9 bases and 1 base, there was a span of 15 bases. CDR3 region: CASRAGATNTEAFF. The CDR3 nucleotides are TGTGCCAGTCGCGCAGGGGCTACGAACACTGAAGCTTTCTTT.

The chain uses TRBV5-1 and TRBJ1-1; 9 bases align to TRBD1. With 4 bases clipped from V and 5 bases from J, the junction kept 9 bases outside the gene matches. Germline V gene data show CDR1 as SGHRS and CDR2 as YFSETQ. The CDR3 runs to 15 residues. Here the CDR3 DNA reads TGCGCCAGCAGCATCACAGGGGGCGAGGGGACTGAAGCTTTCTTT. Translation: CASSITGGEGTEAFF.

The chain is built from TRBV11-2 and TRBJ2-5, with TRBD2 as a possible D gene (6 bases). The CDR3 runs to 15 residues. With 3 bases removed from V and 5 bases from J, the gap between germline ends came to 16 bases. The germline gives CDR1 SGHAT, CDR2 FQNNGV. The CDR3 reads CASSFVTGVRETQYF. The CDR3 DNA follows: TGTGCCAGCAGCTTCGTCACGGGGGTGCGGGAGACCCAGTACTTC.

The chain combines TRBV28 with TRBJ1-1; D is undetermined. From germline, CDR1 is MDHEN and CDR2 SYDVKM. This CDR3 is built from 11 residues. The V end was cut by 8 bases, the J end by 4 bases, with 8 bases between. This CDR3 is CASEASTEAFF. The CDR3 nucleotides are TGTGCCAGCGAGGCTTCCACTGAAGCTTTCTTT.

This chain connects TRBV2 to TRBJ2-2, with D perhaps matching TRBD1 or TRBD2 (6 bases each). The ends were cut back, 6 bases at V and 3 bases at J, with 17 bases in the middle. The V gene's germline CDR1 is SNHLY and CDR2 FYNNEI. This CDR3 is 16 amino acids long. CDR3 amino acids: CASSQRGQEDTGELFF. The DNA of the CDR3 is TGTGCCAGCAGCCAACGGGGGCAGGAAGACACCGGGGAGCTGTTTTTT.

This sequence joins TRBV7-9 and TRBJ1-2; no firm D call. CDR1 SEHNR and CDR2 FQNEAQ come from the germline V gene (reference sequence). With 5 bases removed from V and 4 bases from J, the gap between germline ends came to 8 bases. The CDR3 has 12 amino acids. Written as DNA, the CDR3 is TGTGCCAGCAGCACTAGCCTCTATGGCTACACCTTC. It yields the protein CASSTSLYGYTF.

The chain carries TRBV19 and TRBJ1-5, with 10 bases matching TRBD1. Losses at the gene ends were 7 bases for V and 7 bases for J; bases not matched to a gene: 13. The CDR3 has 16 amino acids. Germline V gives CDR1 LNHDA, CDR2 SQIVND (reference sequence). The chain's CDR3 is CASTPFDRGLGQPQHF. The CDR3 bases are TGTGCCAGTACACCCTTCGACAGGGGGCTCGGGCAGCCCCAGCATTTT.

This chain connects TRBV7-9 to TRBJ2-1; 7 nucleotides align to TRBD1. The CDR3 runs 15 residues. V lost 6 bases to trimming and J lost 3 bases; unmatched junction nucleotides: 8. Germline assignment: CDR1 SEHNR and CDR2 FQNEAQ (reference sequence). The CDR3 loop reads CASSSTRDSYNEQFF. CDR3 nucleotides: TGTGCCAGCAGTTCAACGAGGGACAGCTACAATGAGCAGTTCTTC.

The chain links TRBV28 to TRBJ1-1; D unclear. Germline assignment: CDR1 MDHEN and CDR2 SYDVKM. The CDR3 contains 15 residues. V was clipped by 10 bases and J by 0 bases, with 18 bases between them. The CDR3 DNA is TGTGCCACCATTTTCTCGGACCTATTGAACACTGAAGCTTTCTTT. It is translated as CATIFSDLLNTEAFF.

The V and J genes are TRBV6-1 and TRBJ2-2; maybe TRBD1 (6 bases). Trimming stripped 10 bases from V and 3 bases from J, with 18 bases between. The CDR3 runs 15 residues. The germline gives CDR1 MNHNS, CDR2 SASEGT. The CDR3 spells CATSPGHTYTGELFF. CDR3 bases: TGTGCCACATCGCCGGGACATACGTACACCGGGGAGCTGTTTTTT.

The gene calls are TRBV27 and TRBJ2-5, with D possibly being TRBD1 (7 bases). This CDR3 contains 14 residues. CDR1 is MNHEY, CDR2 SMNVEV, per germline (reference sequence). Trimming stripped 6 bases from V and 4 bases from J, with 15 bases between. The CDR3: CASRLQGRRETQYF. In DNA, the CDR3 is TGTGCCAGCAGACTACAGGGGAGGAGAGAGACCCAGTACTTC.

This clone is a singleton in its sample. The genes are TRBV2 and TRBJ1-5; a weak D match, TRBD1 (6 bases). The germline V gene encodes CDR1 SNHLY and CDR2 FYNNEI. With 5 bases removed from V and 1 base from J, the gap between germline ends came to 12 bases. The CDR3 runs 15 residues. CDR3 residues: CASSTGAASNQPQHF. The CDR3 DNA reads TGTGCCAGCAGTACGGGGGCGGCGAGCAATCAGCCCCAGCATTTT.

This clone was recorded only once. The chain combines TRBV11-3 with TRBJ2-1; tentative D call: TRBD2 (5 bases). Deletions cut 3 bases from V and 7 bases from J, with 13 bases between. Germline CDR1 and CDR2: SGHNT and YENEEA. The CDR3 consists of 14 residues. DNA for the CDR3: TGTGCCAGCAGCTTGGACCTAAGGAGGAATGAGCAGTTCTTC. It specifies CASSLDLRRNEQFF.

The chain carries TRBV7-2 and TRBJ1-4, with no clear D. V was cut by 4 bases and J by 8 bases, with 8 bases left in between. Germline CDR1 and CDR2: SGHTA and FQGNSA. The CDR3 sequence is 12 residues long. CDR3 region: CASSYSGEKLFF. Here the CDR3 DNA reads TGTGCCAGCAGCTACTCGGGGGAAAAACTGTTTTTT.

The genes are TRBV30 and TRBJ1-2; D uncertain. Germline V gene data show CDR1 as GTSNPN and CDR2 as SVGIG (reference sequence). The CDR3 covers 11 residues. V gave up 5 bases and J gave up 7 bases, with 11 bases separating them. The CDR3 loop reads CAWETLGGYTF. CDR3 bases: TGTGCCTGGGAAACTCTCGGTGGCTACACCTTC.

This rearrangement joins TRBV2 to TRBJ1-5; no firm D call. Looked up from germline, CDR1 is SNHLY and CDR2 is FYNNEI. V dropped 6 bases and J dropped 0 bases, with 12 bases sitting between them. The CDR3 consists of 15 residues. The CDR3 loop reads CASRLDNISNQPQHF. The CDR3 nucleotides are TGTGCCAGCAGATTGGATAACATTAGCAATCAGCCCCAGCATTTT.

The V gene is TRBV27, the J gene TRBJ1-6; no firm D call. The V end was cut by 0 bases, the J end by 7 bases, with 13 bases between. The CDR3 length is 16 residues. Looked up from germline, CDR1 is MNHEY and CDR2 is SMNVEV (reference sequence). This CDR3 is CASSLSGGDRNSPLHF. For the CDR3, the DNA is TGTGCCAGCAGTTTATCGGGCGGGGATCGCAATTCACCCCTCCACTTT.

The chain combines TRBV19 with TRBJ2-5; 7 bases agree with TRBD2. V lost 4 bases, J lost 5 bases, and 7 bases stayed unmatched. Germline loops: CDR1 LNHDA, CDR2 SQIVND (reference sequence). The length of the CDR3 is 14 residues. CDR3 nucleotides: TGTGCCAGTAGTAGGGGGAGGGGTGGGGAGACCCAGTACTTC. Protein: CASSRGRGGETQYF.

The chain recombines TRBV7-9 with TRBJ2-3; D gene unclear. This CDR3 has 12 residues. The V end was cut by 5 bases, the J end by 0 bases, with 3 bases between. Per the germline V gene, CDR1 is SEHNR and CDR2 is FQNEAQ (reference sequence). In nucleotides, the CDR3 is TGTGCCAGCAGCGTTAGCACAGATACGCAGTATTTT. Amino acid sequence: CASSVSTDTQYF.

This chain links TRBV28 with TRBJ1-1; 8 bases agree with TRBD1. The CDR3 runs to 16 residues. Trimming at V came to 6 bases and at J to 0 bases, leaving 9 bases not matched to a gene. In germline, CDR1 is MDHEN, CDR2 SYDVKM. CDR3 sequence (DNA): TGTGCCAGCAGATCAACAGGGGGACGGATGAACACTGAAGCTTTCTTT. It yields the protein CASRSTGGRMNTEAFF.

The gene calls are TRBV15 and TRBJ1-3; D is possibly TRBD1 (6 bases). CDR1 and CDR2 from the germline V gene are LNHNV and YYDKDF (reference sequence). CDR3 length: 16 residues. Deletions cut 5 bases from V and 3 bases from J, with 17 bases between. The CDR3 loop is CATSLIPGASGNTIYF. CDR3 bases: TGTGCCACCAGCTTGATCCCGGGGGCAAGTGGAAACACCATATATTTT. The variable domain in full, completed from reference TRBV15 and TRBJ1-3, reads DAMVIQNPRYQVTQFGKPVTLSCSQTLNHNVMYWYQQKSSQAPKLLFHYYDKDFNNEADTPDNFQSRRPNTSFCFLDIRSPGLGDTAMYLCATSLIPGASGNTIYFGEGSWLTVV.

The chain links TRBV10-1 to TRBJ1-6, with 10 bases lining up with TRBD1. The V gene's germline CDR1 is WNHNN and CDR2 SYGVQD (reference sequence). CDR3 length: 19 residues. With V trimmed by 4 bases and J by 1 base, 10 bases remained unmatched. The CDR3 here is CASSVGTGEVMSYNSPLHF. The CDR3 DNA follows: TGCGCCAGCAGTGTAGGGACAGGGGAAGTAATGTCCTATAATTCACCCCTCCACTTT.

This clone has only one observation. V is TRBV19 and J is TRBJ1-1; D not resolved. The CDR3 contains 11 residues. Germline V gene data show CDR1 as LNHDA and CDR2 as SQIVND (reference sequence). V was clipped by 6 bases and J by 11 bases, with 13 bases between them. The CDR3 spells CASRGRVVAFF. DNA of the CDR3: TGTGCCAGTAGGGGGAGAGTCGTGGCTTTCTTT.

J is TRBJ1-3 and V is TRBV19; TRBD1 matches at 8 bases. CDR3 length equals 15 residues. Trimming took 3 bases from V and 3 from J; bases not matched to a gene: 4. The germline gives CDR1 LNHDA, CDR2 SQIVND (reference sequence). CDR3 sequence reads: CASSMQGADGNTIYF. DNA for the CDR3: TGTGCCAGTAGTATGCAGGGGGCGGATGGAAACACCATATATTTT.